The source of this TCR beta chain is a study of OX40 agonist ivuxolimab in advanced cancers. Study overall: Intravenous ivuxolimab at 0.01 to 10 mg/kg was given to patients every 2 weeks.

If patients had autoimmune disease history or systemic immunosuppression, they were excluded. The method was immunoSEQ multiplex PCR; TCRdb's version includes in-frame clones alone and lacks a portion of them. The sample comprises about 73,000 clones, 86% of which are singletons, and under 0.85% rests with the top ten. CDR1 SGHTA and CDR2 FQGNSA come from the germline V gene. This CDR3 has 14 amino acids. V lost 0 bases, J lost 3 bases, and 9 bases lay in between. This clone has more than one count but fewer than ten. What it recognizes is unknown. Study-wide findings and caveats: Partial responders dosed at 0.1-3.0 mg/kg displayed clonal expansion ranking among the lowest. CD4+ and CD8+ T cells in blood underwent clonal expansion by week 6 at 0.1 to 3.0 mg/kg.

This material consisted of CD4+ or CD8+ T cells sorted from blood, taken in a trial of the OX40 agonist ivuxolimab. The clonotype was recovered from an adult with an advanced solid tumor such as melanoma, head and neck, liver or kidney cancer. The rearrangement uses TRBV7-2 and TRBJ2-7; tentative D call: TRBD2 (5 bases). The CDR3 nucleotides read TGTGCCAGCAGCTTAGCGACTACTAGCTACGAGCAGTACTTC. Translation gives CASSLATTSYEQYF. The entire variable domain, with the rest obtained from reference TRBV7-2 and TRBJ2-7, is as follows: GAGVSQSPSNKVTEKGKDVELRCDPISGHTALYWYRQSLGQGLEFLIYFQGNSAPDKSGLPSDRFSAERTGGSVSTLTIQRTQQEDSAVYLCASSLATTSYEQYFGPGTRLTVT.